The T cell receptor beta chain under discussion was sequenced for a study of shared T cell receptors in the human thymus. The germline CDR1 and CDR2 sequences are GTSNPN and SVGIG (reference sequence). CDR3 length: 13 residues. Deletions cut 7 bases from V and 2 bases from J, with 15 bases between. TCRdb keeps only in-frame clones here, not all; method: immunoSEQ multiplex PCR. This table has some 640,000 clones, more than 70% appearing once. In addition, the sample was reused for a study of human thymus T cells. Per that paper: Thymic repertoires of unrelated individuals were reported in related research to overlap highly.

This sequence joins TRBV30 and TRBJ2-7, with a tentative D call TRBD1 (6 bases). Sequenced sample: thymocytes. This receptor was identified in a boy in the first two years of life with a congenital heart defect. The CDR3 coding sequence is TGTGCCTACGAAGGAAGGGGGACCTACGAGCAGTACTTC. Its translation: CAYEGRGTYEQYF.